This T cell receptor beta chain was captured by sequencing in a study of cytomegalovirus exposure and HLA in healthy donors. Donors showed nominal health when sampled, although they likely had unrecorded immune exposures. The PCR had 60 Vbeta and 13 Jbeta primers. Sequenced by immunoSEQ multiplex PCR; TCRdb stores in-frame clones only, minus some. Found here are about 140,000 clones, 60% to 85% of them singletons; the top ten hold 7%. Looked up from germline, CDR1 is SGHDT and CDR2 is YYEEEE. The V gene lost 1 base and the J gene lost 5 bases, with 9 bases spanning the gap. This CDR3 has 13 residues. The clonotype comes from a man aged 25-40 years in good health and CMV-seronegative. The sequenced sample was PBMCs. The chain joins TRBV5-6 to TRBJ2-5; possibly TRBD2 for D (6 bases). CDR3 sequence (DNA): TGTGCCAGCAGCTTGCGAGGGAGGGAGACCCAGTACTTC. Encoded protein: CASSLRGRETQYF.